These 21 T cell receptor beta chains originate from one sample sequenced in a study of T cell repertoires in ileal Crohn's disease. Libraries were prepared by immunoSEQ multiplex PCR; TCRdb keeps only in-frame clonotypes and omits some of them. The sample has tens of thousands of clones, about 81% seen once; the top ten hold roughly 5.5%. Sample: ileal tissue. The receptors come from an adult with Crohn's disease.

The chain couples TRBV7-2 to TRBJ2-7; TRBD1 aligns across 7 bases. CDR1 is SGHTA, CDR2 FQGNSA, per germline. V lost 2 bases to trimming and J lost 2 bases; unmatched junction nucleotides: 3. This CDR3 contains 14 residues. The CDR3 sequence: CASSLQTGTYEQYF. The CDR3 DNA sequence: TGTGCCAGCAGCTTACAGACAGGGACCTACGAGCAGTACTTC.

V and J are TRBV18 and TRBJ1-2; the D gene is possibly TRBD1 (5 bases). The germline V and J ends were trimmed by 2 bases and 5 bases, with 15 bases remaining between them. The CDR3 loop spans 15 amino acids. CDR1 KGHSH and CDR2 LQKENI come from the germline V gene. CDR3 bases: TGTGCCAGCTCACCAGGCGTAACAGGTTATTATGGCTACACCTTC. Its protein is CASSPGVTGYYGYTF. The whole variable domain, filled in from reference TRBV18 and TRBJ1-2, reads NAGVMQNPRHLVRRRGQEARLRCSPMKGHSHVYWYRQLPEEGLKFMVYLQKENIIDESGMPKERFSAEFPKEGPSILRIQQVVRGDSAAYFCASSPGVTGYYGYTFGSGTRLTVV.

This clone was recorded a few times. The gene calls are TRBV9 and TRBJ1-2; no reliable D call. The CDR3 contains 14 residues. Germline loops: CDR1 SGDLS, CDR2 YYNGEE. Trimming shortened V by 4 bases and J by 4 bases, and 14 bases separated the two germline ends. The CDR3 bases are TGTGCCAGCAGCCCGATGGACGGACTCTATGGCTACACCTTC. Translating gives CASSPMDGLYGYTF. The entire variable domain, with the rest obtained from reference TRBV9 and TRBJ1-2, is as follows: DSGVTQTPKHLITATGQRVTLRCSPRSGDLSVYWYQQSLDQGLQFLIQYYNGEERAKGNILERFSAQQFPDLHSELNLSSLELGDSALYFCASSPMDGLYGYTFGSGTRLTVV.

The V gene is TRBV13, the J gene TRBJ2-7; D gene uncertain. Germline assignment: CDR1 PRHDT and CDR2 FYEKMQ (reference sequence). This CDR3 spans 13 amino acids. V lost 0 bases, J lost 2 bases, and 5 bases lay in between. CDR3 sequence (DNA): TGTGCCAGCAGCTTAGGCTCTACCTACGAGCAGTACTTC. Translated, it gives CASSLGSTYEQYF.

The rearrangement joins TRBV9 to TRBJ2-2; 12 positions match TRBD2. V gave up 4 bases and J gave up 8 bases; unmatched junction bases: 12. The germline CDR1 and CDR2 sequences are SGDLS and YYNGEE. This CDR3 has 17 residues. The CDR3 sequence: CASSHPPSGGAEGELFF. The CDR3 DNA follows: TGTGCCAGCAGCCACCCCCCTAGCGGGGGGGCGGAGGGGGAGCTGTTTTTT.

V and J are TRBV5-1 and TRBJ1-5, with D uncertain. Germline V gives CDR1 SGHRS, CDR2 YFSETQ. The V end was cut by 0 bases, the J end by 0 bases, with 7 bases between. CDR3 size: 15 residues. This chain's CDR3 is CASSLDSYSNQPQHF. CDR3 coding DNA: TGCGCCAGCAGCTTGGACAGCTATAGCAATCAGCCCCAGCATTTT.

The CDR3: CASSLSGGSYEQYF. DNA of the CDR3: TGCGCCAGCAGCTTGTCAGGGGGCTCCTACGAGCAGTACTTC. The rearrangement links TRBV5-1 to TRBJ2-7, with 7 nucleotides matching TRBD1. The V segment lost 1 base and the J segment 0 bases; nucleotides outside the gene matches: 1. From germline, CDR1 is SGHRS and CDR2 YFSETQ. The CDR3 has 14 residues.

This chain links TRBV6-1 with TRBJ1-2; tentative D call: TRBD1 (6 bases). Germline V CDR1 and CDR2: MNHNS, SASEGT. Trimming took 5 bases from V and 4 from J, leaving 14 bases between them. The CDR3 consists of 14 residues. The CDR3: CASSLQGFGYGYTF. In DNA, the CDR3 is TGTGCCAGCAGTCTACAGGGTTTCGGCTATGGCTACACCTTC.

This chain links TRBV18 with TRBJ1-4; D is possibly TRBD1 (5 bases). Germline V CDR1 and CDR2: KGHSH, LQKENI. The CDR3 consists of 13 residues. Trimming removed 2 bases from V and 8 bases from J, with 9 bases in between. CDR3 sequence (DNA): TGTGCCAGCTCACCATGGCGGGGCGAAAAACTGTTTTTT. Translating it yields CASSPWRGEKLFF.

The chain employs TRBV25-1 and TRBJ2-7; D might be TRBD1 (6 bases). The CDR3 extends over 16 amino acids. Germline CDR1 reads MGHDK; CDR2 reads SYGVNS. Trimming removed 1 base at V and 6 bases at J, with 19 bases between. The chain's CDR3 is CASSEFEGDKGPEQYF. The CDR3 DNA follows: TGTGCCAGCAGTGAATTTGAGGGGGACAAGGGGCCCGAGCAGTACTTC.

The rearrangement joins TRBV5-1 to TRBJ2-7, with 7 bases identical to TRBD1. Germline V gene data show CDR1 as SGHRS and CDR2 as YFSETQ. V dropped 0 bases and J dropped 9; count of bases not matched to a gene: 15. The length of the CDR3 is 16 residues. CDR3 region: CASSLAATTGYRGQYF. CDR3 in DNA: TGCGCCAGCAGCTTGGCCGCAACGACGGGGTACAGGGGGCAGTACTTC.

CDR3 bases: TGTGCCAGCAGCCCTAGACAGGGGGTGACCGGGGAGCTGTTTTTT. Encoded protein: CASSPRQGVTGELFF. The chain joins TRBV9 to TRBJ2-2, with 9 bases lining up with TRBD1. Unmatched junction bases numbered 6, after V lost 4 bases and J lost 5 bases. The V gene's germline CDR1 is SGDLS and CDR2 YYNGEE. The CDR3 is 15 residues long.

The V gene is TRBV29-1, the J gene TRBJ1-2; TRBD1 is a possible D gene (6 bases). V was pared by 2 bases and J by 3 bases, with 7 bases between. The CDR3 contains 12 residues. CDR1 SQVTM and CDR2 ANQGSEA come from the germline V gene. In DNA form, the CDR3 reads TGCAGCGTTGAACAGGGGTACTATGGCTACACCTTC. This translates into CSVEQGYYGYTF.

The chain combines TRBV5-6 with TRBJ1-6, with 7 nucleotides matching TRBD1. CDR1 and CDR2 (germline): SGHDT, YYEEEE. The CDR3 loop spans 15 amino acids. V shed 4 bases and J 7 bases; nucleotides not matched to a gene: 8. The CDR3 is CASSRGQKTNSPLHF. CDR3 in DNA: TGTGCCAGCAGCAGGGGACAGAAAACGAATTCACCCCTCCACTTT.

The chain recombines TRBV5-1 with TRBJ1-3; maybe TRBD1 (6 bases). The germline V gene encodes CDR1 SGHRS and CDR2 YFSETQ. V was trimmed by 4 bases and J by 0 bases, leaving 14 bases between them. This CDR3 contains 16 residues. CDR3 DNA sequence: TGCGCCAGCAGCGGATCAGGGGCGAGCTCTGGAAACACCATATATTTT. This translates into CASSGSGASSGNTIYF.

The rearrangement links TRBV7-9 to TRBJ2-7; D is ambiguous. The CDR3 has 18 amino acids. The V end lost 5 bases, the J end lost 4 bases, and 27 bases lay between the germline ends. From germline, CDR1 is SEHNR and CDR2 FQNEAQ (reference sequence). Here the CDR3 DNA reads TGTGCCAGCAGCCGCACGAGCTTGATCGGGTCACTGACTTACGAGCAGTACTTC. The encoded protein is CASSRTSLIGSLTYEQYF.

The genes are TRBV9 and TRBJ2-1; TRBD2 aligns across 11 bases. The CDR3 has 17 residues. The germline gives CDR1 SGDLS, CDR2 YYNGEE. V dropped 4 bases and J dropped 7; count of bases not matched to a gene: 13. The CDR3 loop reads CASSPLSGASGRNEQFF. DNA of the CDR3: TGTGCCAGCAGCCCCCTCAGTGGGGCTAGCGGGAGGAATGAGCAGTTCTTC. Complete variable domain (other parts from reference TRBV9 and TRBJ2-1): DSGVTQTPKHLITATGQRVTLRCSPRSGDLSVYWYQQSLDQGLQFLIQYYNGEERAKGNILERFSAQQFPDLHSELNLSSLELGDSALYFCASSPLSGASGRNEQFFGPGTRLTVL.

The V gene is TRBV5-1, the J gene TRBJ2-5, with D perhaps TRBD2 (5 bases). V lost 0 bases to trimming and J lost 5 bases, with 8 bases between them. The germline V gene has CDR1 SGHRS and CDR2 YFSETQ. This CDR3 is 13 amino acids long. This CDR3 reads CASSLAGGETQYF. The DNA for the CDR3 is TGCGCCAGCAGCTTGGCGGGCGGGGAGACCCAGTACTTC.

This clone appeared a few times. The rearrangement links TRBV5-1 to TRBJ2-7, with a tentative D call TRBD2 (7 bases). Deletions cut 0 bases from V and 5 bases from J, with 12 bases between. This CDR3 contains 14 residues. From germline, CDR1 is SGHRS and CDR2 YFSETQ. CDR3 sequence reads: CASSLEGGLHEQYF. The CDR3 nucleotides read TGCGCCAGCAGCTTGGAGGGGGGGCTGCACGAGCAGTACTTC.

V and J are TRBV23-1 and TRBJ2-7; 8 nucleotides align to TRBD2. TRBV23-1 is noted as an ORF with a role that remains uncertain. CDR3 size: 14 residues. With V trimmed by 6 bases and J by 4 bases, 8 bases remained unmatched. CDR3 in amino acids: CASRRGGTCYEQYF. The DNA for the CDR3 is TGCGCCAGCAGACGCGGGGGGACATGTTACGAGCAGTACTTC.

J is TRBJ2-3 and V is TRBV25-1; tentative D call: TRBD1 (6 bases). CDR3 length: 15 amino acids. Germline CDR1 and CDR2: MGHDK and SYGVNS. The ends were cut back, 2 bases at V and 2 bases at J, with 11 bases in the middle. CDR3 residues: CASSEATGYTDTQYF. CDR3 in DNA: TGTGCCAGCAGTGAAGCTACAGGGTACACAGATACGCAGTATTTT. The entire variable domain, with the rest obtained from reference TRBV25-1 and TRBJ2-3, is as follows: EADIYQTPRYLVIGTGKKITLECSQTMGHDKMYWYQQDPGMELHLIHYSYGVNSTEKGDLSSESTVSRIRTEHFPLTLESARPSHTSQYLCASSEATGYTDTQYFGPGTRLTVL.